Listed here are 25 T cell receptor beta chains from one sample, sequenced in a study of PD-L1 blockade in urothelial cancer. This table comes from immunoSEQ multiplex PCR, and its TCRdb copy is limited to in-frame clones, with some not included. The table includes approximately 47,000 clones, 80% to 85% detected once. Time point of the sample: pretreatment peripheral blood. The sequenced sample was PBMCs, obtained around atezolizumab (anti-PD-L1) treatment. Receptors were obtained from a man aged 50-60 years with urothelial cancer.

The V and J genes are TRBV20-1 and TRBJ1-2, with no clear D. Germline V gives CDR1 DFQATT, CDR2 SNEGSKA (reference sequence). With 8 bases removed from V and 8 bases from J, the gap between germline ends came to 12 bases. The CDR3 contains 10 residues. As DNA, the CDR3 is TGCAGTCCGAGTTATGCCGGCTACACCTTC. Its protein product is CSPSYAGYTF.

V and J are TRBV11-1 and TRBJ2-2; 13 bases agree with TRBD2. The CDR3 extends over 16 amino acids. With 5 bases clipped from V and 6 bases from J, the junction kept 6 bases outside the gene matches. Germline V CDR1 and CDR2: SGHAT, FQDESV (reference sequence). DNA of the CDR3: TGTGCCAGCAGCCCAGGACTAGCGGGAGTAGCCGGGGAGCTGTTTTTT. Translated: CASSPGLAGVAGELFF.

The chain employs TRBV7-6 and TRBJ2-3; TRBD2 aligns across 9 bases. The CDR3 covers 16 residues. Germline-derived CDR1 and CDR2 are SGHVS and FNYEAQ. The ends lost 4 bases at V and 4 bases at J; junction bases unmatched: 9. CDR3 DNA sequence: TGTGCCAGCAGCTCGGGTGCGGGAGGGGGCGCAGATACGCAGTATTTT. Its protein is CASSSGAGGGADTQYF.

V gene TRBV5-1 combines with J gene TRBJ2-2, with D unclear. This CDR3 spans 15 amino acids. V lost 4 bases and J lost 0, with 10 bases in between. The germline V gene has CDR1 SGHRS and CDR2 YFSETQ. The CDR3, as DNA: TGCGCCAGCAGCACCCAGACAACGAACACCGGGGAGCTGTTTTTT. Amino acids: CASSTQTTNTGELFF.

This chain links TRBV18 with TRBJ1-2; TRBD1 matches at 8 bases. This CDR3 contains 14 residues. Losses at the gene ends were 4 bases for V and 8 bases for J; bases not matched to a gene: 9. From germline, CDR1 is KGHSH and CDR2 LQKENI. This chain's CDR3 is CASSQTDRADGYTF. Written as DNA, the CDR3 is TGTGCCAGCTCACAAACGGACAGGGCGGACGGCTACACCTTC. The full variable domain, completed using reference TRBV18 and TRBJ1-2, is NAGVMQNPRHLVRRRGQEARLRCSPMKGHSHVYWYRQLPEEGLKFMVYLQKENIIDESGMPKERFSAEFPKEGPSILRIQQVVRGDSAAYFCASSQTDRADGYTFGSGTRLTVV.

V and J are TRBV5-6 and TRBJ2-2, with D possibly matching TRBD2 (5 bases). The germline gives CDR1 SGHDT, CDR2 YYEEEE. V was trimmed by 1 base and J by 7 bases, leaving 11 bases between them. The CDR3 totals 14 residues. CDR3 DNA: TGTGCCAGCAGCTTGCGAGGCGAGGGCGGGGAGCTGTTTTTT. Residues: CASSLRGEGGELFF.

The chain couples TRBV4-1 to TRBJ1-3, with D possibly matching TRBD1 (6 bases). CDR3 length: 17 residues. Trimming took off 4 bases at V and 3 bases at J, with 19 bases between the two ends. Germline V lookup: CDR1 MGHRA, CDR2 YSYEKL. The CDR3 sequence is CASSLLSTGTFGNTIYF. The CDR3 DNA sequence: TGCGCCAGCAGCCTATTATCGACCGGGACATTTGGAAACACCATATATTTT.

The rearrangement links TRBV6-1 to TRBJ2-1; 9 bases fit TRBD2. V lost 5 bases, J lost 3 bases, and 5 bases stayed unmatched. The CDR3 extends over 15 amino acids. In germline, CDR1 is MNHNS, CDR2 SASEGT. The CDR3 bases are TGTGCCAGCAGTATTAGCGGGGGCTTCTACAATGAGCAGTTCTTC. It translates to CASSISGGFYNEQFF.

V and J are TRBV19 and TRBJ1-4; TRBD1 matches at 8 bases. The CDR3 totals 15 residues. With V trimmed by 10 bases and J by 10 bases, 17 bases remained unmatched. Germline V gene data show CDR1 as LNHDA and CDR2 as SQIVND (reference sequence). CDR3: CATSGGRGHLVKLFF. CDR3 in DNA: TGTGCCACCTCCGGGGGCAGGGGGCATTTGGTAAAACTGTTTTTT.

This clone appeared a single time. The rearrangement uses TRBV9 and TRBJ2-7; maybe TRBD2 (5 bases). The CDR3 consists of 16 residues. CDR1 and CDR2 from the germline V gene are SGDLS and YYNGEE. V lost 1 base, J lost 0 bases, and 14 bases lay in between. In nucleotides, the CDR3 is TGTGCCAGCAGCGTAACGTCTACGGGGAGCTCCTACGAGCAGTACTTC. Translating it yields CASSVTSTGSSYEQYF.

The J gene is TRBJ1-3, the V gene TRBV6-5; 7 bases align to TRBD1. The CDR3 runs to 14 residues. From germline, CDR1 is MNHEY and CDR2 SVGAGI. V lost 7 bases to trimming and J lost 3 bases; unmatched junction nucleotides: 6. The CDR3 DNA is TGTGCCAGCACCCCCGACAGGGTTGGAAACACCATATATTTT. It codes for CASTPDRVGNTIYF.

Comments on this clone: At the DNA level, this CDR3 is encoded by other sequences in the same sample as well. The chain has TRBV19 and TRBJ1-4, with 7 bases identical to TRBD1. V was pared by 3 bases and J by 6 bases, with 7 bases of the junction left unmatched. The CDR3 length is 15 residues. The V gene's germline CDR1 is LNHDA and CDR2 SQIVND (reference sequence). The DNA for the CDR3 is TGTGCCAGTAGTATGGGGGACAGACTCTATGAAAAACTGTTTTTT. Translated, it gives CASSMGDRLYEKLFF.

V is TRBV19 and J is TRBJ2-5, with TRBD2 matching 8 bases. The CDR3 covers 13 residues. Germline values: CDR1 LNHDA, CDR2 SQIVND (reference sequence). J gave up 1 base and V 7 bases, and 2 bases lay outside the gene matches. The CDR3 loop reads CASTGGSQETQYF. The CDR3 bases are TGTGCCAGTACGGGGGGGTCCCAAGAGACCCAGTACTTC.

The chain couples TRBV4-1 to TRBJ2-3, with TRBD2 as a possible D gene (6 bases). The V and J ends lost 4 bases and 1 base respectively, with 15 bases between them. The CDR3 totals 16 residues. CDR1 and CDR2 from the germline V gene are MGHRA and YSYEKL. The DNA of the CDR3 is TGCGCCAGCAGCCCCGGGACTCAACCCCGCACAGATACGCAGTATTTT. This sequence encodes CASSPGTQPRTDTQYF.

V is TRBV7-2 and J is TRBJ1-2; 9 nucleotides align to TRBD1. The CDR3 contains 14 residues. The ends lost 5 bases at V and 7 bases at J; junction bases unmatched: 8. Germline values: CDR1 SGHTA, CDR2 FQGNSA. CDR3 sequence: CASSNRQGVGGYTF. The CDR3 DNA reads TGTGCCAGCAGCAACCGACAGGGGGTGGGTGGCTACACCTTC.

The V gene is TRBV7-2, the J gene TRBJ1-2; TRBD1 is a possible D gene (5 bases). The CDR3 sequence is 14 residues long. With 1 base removed from V and 4 bases from J, the gap between germline ends came to 10 bases. Germline-derived CDR1 and CDR2 are SGHTA and FQGNSA. In DNA, the CDR3 is TGTGCCAGCAGCTTAGATTACAGGCCCTATGGCTACACCTTC. This translates into CASSLDYRPYGYTF. Combining the CDR3 with reference TRBV7-2 and TRBJ1-2 gives the whole variable domain GAGVSQSPSNKVTEKGKDVELRCDPISGHTALYWYRQSLGQGLEFLIYFQGNSAPDKSGLPSDRFSAERTGGSVSTLTIQRTQQEDSAVYLCASSLDYRPYGYTFGSGTRLTVV.

The rearrangement joins TRBV6-5 to TRBJ2-4; 8 nucleotides line up with TRBD2. Germline trimming cut 6 bases from V and 1 base from J; bases unmatched to any gene: 2. This CDR3 has 14 residues. The germline V gene has CDR1 MNHEY and CDR2 SVGAGI. The CDR3, as DNA: TGTGCCAGCAGACGGGGGGGGGCCAAAAACATTCAGTACTTC. It specifies CASRRGGAKNIQYF.

This clone was counted a single time. CDR3 protein: CAGGGPGGGTQYF. The CDR3 coding sequence is TGTGCCGGTGGAGGTCCGGGGGGAGGAACGCAGTATTTT. The chain has TRBV5-4 and TRBJ2-3; 7 bases line up with TRBD2. Germline CDR1 is SGHNT and CDR2 is YYREEE (reference sequence). Unmatched junction bases numbered 14, after V lost 10 bases and J lost 9 bases. CDR3 length equals 13 residues.

This chain links TRBV5-1 with TRBJ1-3; D may be TRBD1 (5 bases). CDR1 and CDR2 (germline): SGHRS, YFSETQ. The CDR3 contains 16 residues. Trimming removed 0 bases from V and 2 bases from J, with 12 bases in between. DNA for the CDR3: TGCGCCAGCAGCTTGGGTTTGGGGGGTACTGGAAACACCATATATTTT. This sequence encodes CASSLGLGGTGNTIYF.

V and J are TRBV7-9 and TRBJ1-5, with TRBD1 matching over 9 bases. CDR3 length: 15 residues. Unmatched junction bases numbered 5, after V lost 7 bases and J lost 1 base. The germline CDR1 and CDR2 sequences are SEHNR and FQNEAQ (reference sequence). As DNA, the CDR3 is TGTGCCAGCACCCCAGGGACAGGGAGCAATCAGCCCCAGCATTTT. This translates into CASTPGTGSNQPQHF.

The chain uses TRBV29-1 and TRBJ1-1; tentatively, D is TRBD1 (5 bases). The CDR3 is 15 residues long. In germline, CDR1 is SQVTM, CDR2 ANQGSEA. Trimming removed 3 bases from V and 1 base from J, with 15 bases in between. For the CDR3, the DNA is TGCAGCGTTGAGGTGGATGGGGCGAGGAACACTGAAGCTTTCTTT. Its translation: CSVEVDGARNTEAFF.

CDR3: CASKRAEDYGYTF. CDR3 coding DNA: TGTGCCAGTAAACGGGCGGAGGACTATGGCTACACCTTC. The V call is TRBV19, the J call TRBJ1-2; D is unresolved. CDR1 is LNHDA, CDR2 SQIVND, per germline (reference sequence). V lost 7 bases and J lost 3, with 12 bases in between. CDR3 length: 13 amino acids.

This rearrangement joins TRBV7-9 to TRBJ1-1; 8 bases are a match to TRBD1. V gave up 4 bases and J gave up 4 bases; unmatched junction bases: 5. The CDR3 has 14 residues. Germline CDR1 and CDR2: SEHNR and FQNEAQ (reference sequence). This CDR3 reads CASSYQDRVTEAFF. The CDR3 region has the DNA TGTGCCAGCAGCTACCAGGACAGGGTCACTGAAGCTTTCTTT.

A word on this clone: A read error may account for a junction end that differs from germline. V gene TRBV7-7 combines with J gene TRBJ2-5; TRBD1 matches 7 bases. The CDR3 loop spans 15 amino acids. The germline CDR1 and CDR2 sequences are SSHAT and FNYEAQ (reference sequence). In nucleotides, the CDR3 is TGTGCTAGCACCTCGGGGACAGCCTTCCAAGAGACCCAGTACTTC. Translating gives CASTSGTAFQETQYF.

V and J are TRBV21-1 and TRBJ2-4; TRBD1 was called by the table and not checked on the DNA. TRBV21-1 is recorded as a pseudogene. The CDR3 runs to 20 residues. CDR3: CASSNGPGTELALAKNIQYF. The DNA of the CDR3 is TGTGCCAGCAGCAATGGGCCCGGGACAGAGCTAGCTTTAGCCAAAAACATTCAGTACTTC.